This TCR beta chain originates from a study of identical twins. Notes on the study in general: For out-of-frame alpha sequences shared by twins, low generation probability was in excess. With abundant cord blood beta clonotypes, insertions were fewer; memory repertoires showed no such pattern.

This CDR3 has 14 amino acids. Unmatched junction bases numbered 7, after V lost 5 bases and J lost 3 bases. Germline assignment: CDR1 SGHTA and CDR2 FQGNSA. TCRdb reprocessed the 5' RACE reads via MiXCR and lists one record per CDR3 protein. The sample carries 200,000 to 250,000 distinct CDR3 sequences, roughly 7.5% recorded once. This clonotype was seen ten or more times. Antigen specificity is unknown. The sample was also linked to a second study, of yellow fever vaccine responses in identical twins. This second study says: Twins' vaccine T cell responses reportedly seemed partly convergent and partly personalized.

This receptor was identified in a woman between 18 and 30 years old in good health. The V call is TRBV7-2, the J call TRBJ2-7, with TRBD1 identical over 7 bases. Sequencing was performed on memory (CD45RO+) T cells sorted from blood. The CDR3 DNA reads TGTGCCAGCAGCGACAGGACAGGAGTCTACGAGCAGTACTTC. It encodes CASSDRTGVYEQYF.